These 29 T cell receptor beta chains came from one sample sequenced in a study of beta chain features in type 1 diabetes. Expressed TCRB transcripts were sequenced because the entire RNA isolate underwent reverse transcription. The method was immunoSEQ multiplex PCR; TCRdb's version includes in-frame clones alone and lacks a portion of them. The table lists some 150,000 clones, about 44% of them singletons. Input material: Tregs from blood. The receptors come from a young man in good health.

The rearrangement links TRBV7-3 to TRBJ1-6; no clear D. This CDR3 contains 14 residues. V was pared by 1 base and J by 5 bases, with 6 bases between. Germline V CDR1 and CDR2: SGHTA, FQGTGA. CDR3 bases: TGTGCCAGCAGCTTAAATTGGCATAATTCACCCCTCCACTTT. Translated: CASSLNWHNSPLHF.

The J gene is TRBJ2-5, the V gene TRBV5-4; weak D call: TRBD2 (6 bases). V lost 1 base and J 4 bases, leaving 11 bases between the germline ends. The length of the CDR3 is 14 residues. Looked up from germline, CDR1 is SGHNT and CDR2 is YYREEE (reference sequence). As DNA, the CDR3 is TGTGCCAGCAGCTTGTTAGGAGGGTCAGAGACCCAGTACTTC. Its translation is CASSLLGGSETQYF.

Here the CDR3 DNA reads TGTGCCAGCTCACCACAGGTCCGGGGGACAGATATTCAGCCCCAGCATTTT. Amino acid sequence: CASSPQVRGTDIQPQHF. This chain uses TRBV18 with TRBJ1-5, with 7 positions matching TRBD1. The CDR3 is made up of 17 amino acids. With V trimmed by 1 base and J by 6 bases, 12 bases remained unmatched. Germline V gives CDR1 KGHSH, CDR2 LQKENI.

This clone has a handful of counts. The rearrangement joins TRBV29-1 to TRBJ1-2, with 7 bases aligning to TRBD1. The CDR3 loop spans 12 amino acids. J was trimmed by 6 bases and V by 1 base; bases with no gene match: 2. CDR1 and CDR2 from the germline V gene are SQVTM and ANQGSEA. The CDR3 protein is CSVEGRGNGYTF. The CDR3 DNA reads as TGCAGCGTTGAAGGCAGGGGGAATGGCTACACCTTC.

The chain couples TRBV9 to TRBJ1-5; possibly TRBD1 for D (6 bases). The CDR3 length is 15 residues. V lost 0 bases, J lost 2 bases, and 9 bases lay in between. CDR1 and CDR2 from the germline V gene are SGDLS and YYNGEE. The CDR3 region is CASSVGAGGNQPQHF. The CDR3 region has the DNA TGTGCCAGCAGCGTAGGGGCAGGGGGCAATCAGCCCCAGCATTTT.

This clone was recorded only once. The V gene is TRBV19, the J gene TRBJ2-1, with 11 bases matching TRBD2. Germline assignment: CDR1 LNHDA and CDR2 SQIVND (reference sequence). CDR3 length: 15 residues. Trimming took 3 bases from V and 10 from J; bases not matched to a gene: 8. The CDR3 protein is CASSISGGALKEQFF. CDR3 nucleotides: TGTGCCAGTAGTATTAGCGGGGGGGCGTTGAAAGAGCAGTTCTTC.

The J gene is TRBJ2-3, the V gene TRBV11-2, with 7 positions matching TRBD2. Germline lookup yields CDR1 SGHAT and CDR2 FQNNGV. Unmatched junction bases numbered 7, after V lost 3 bases and J lost 4 bases. The CDR3 covers 15 residues. The CDR3 loop is CASSFGGGSADTQYF. CDR3 in DNA: TGTGCCAGCAGCTTCGGCGGGGGTAGTGCAGATACGCAGTATTTT.

The table lists this clone with a few counts. The chain employs TRBV4-1 and TRBJ1-5; 12 nucleotides match TRBD1. The CDR3 consists of 18 residues. From germline, CDR1 is MGHRA and CDR2 YSYEKL. Losses at the gene ends were 4 bases for V and 7 bases for J; bases not matched to a gene: 14. In DNA, the CDR3 is TGCGCCAGCAGCCCATTTCCGGGACAGGGGGCAGTAGGACAGCCCCAGCATTTT. It specifies CASSPFPGQGAVGQPQHF.

This clone was found a few times. The chain recombines TRBV7-2 with TRBJ2-3; maybe TRBD2 (5 bases). The CDR3 sequence is 15 residues long. Trimming removed 3 bases at V and 0 bases at J, with 10 bases between. Per the germline V gene, CDR1 is SGHTA and CDR2 is FQGNSA. In DNA, the CDR3 is TGTGCCAGCAGCTTCGATGGGAGAAGCACAGATACGCAGTATTTT. This codes for CASSFDGRSTDTQYF.

This chain connects TRBV7-9 to TRBJ1-1; D is unresolved. Germline V gene data show CDR1 as SEHNR and CDR2 as FQNEAQ (reference sequence). The CDR3 is 12 residues long. Trimming removed 10 bases at V and 1 base at J, with 10 bases between. Here the CDR3 reads CATHEGNTEAFF. CDR3 nucleotides: TGTGCCACCCACGAGGGGAACACTGAAGCTTTCTTT. Together with reference TRBV7-9 and TRBJ1-1, the CDR3 gives the full variable domain: DTGVSQNPRHKITKRGQNVTFRCDPISEHNRLYWYRQTLGQGPEFLTYFQNEAQLEKSRLLSDRFSAERPKGSFSTLEIQRTEQGDSAMYLCATHEGNTEAFFGQGTRLTVV.

This chain joins TRBV18 and TRBJ1-2, with 10 bases that match TRBD1. The germline gives CDR1 KGHSH, CDR2 LQKENI. V lost 2 bases and J lost 6; bases outside the gene matches: 3. This CDR3 has 14 residues. The CDR3 DNA reads TGTGCCAGCTCACCAGACAGGGGGCTCGATGGCTACACCTTC. It codes for CASSPDRGLDGYTF.

The J gene is TRBJ2-7, the V gene TRBV28; 9 bases are shared with TRBD1. The CDR3 loop spans 16 amino acids. Germline CDR1 is MDHEN and CDR2 is SYDVKM. The V gene end was trimmed by 8 bases and the J gene end by 3 bases; junction bases not matched to a gene: 14. CDR3 sequence: CASSPGTGSVLYEQYF. CDR3 coding DNA: TGTGCCAGCTCTCCCGGGACAGGGTCCGTCCTCTACGAGCAGTACTTC.

With respect to this clone: The junction and the germline gene differ at one end; a read error may be behind it. The chain carries TRBV20-1 and TRBJ2-1; no reliable D call. CDR3 length: 11 amino acids. Germline CDR1 is DFQATT and CDR2 is SNEGSKA (reference sequence). The CDR3 nucleotides read TGCAGTGCTAGTGGCAACAAGGAGCAGTTCTTC. Translation: CSASGNKEQFF.

This sequence joins TRBV6-5 and TRBJ2-5; D remains ambiguous. CDR1 is MNHEY and CDR2 is SVGAGI in the germline V gene. The V and J ends lost 3 bases and 7 bases respectively, with 9 bases between them. The CDR3 has 12 amino acids. CDR3 coding DNA: TGTGCCAGCAGTTATCCTTTCGGGACCCAGTACTTC. This translates into CASSYPFGTQYF.

This clone was recorded a few times. The genes are TRBV10-3 and TRBJ2-1, with TRBD1 as a possible D gene (5 bases). Germline assignment: CDR1 ENHRY and CDR2 SYGVKD. CDR3 length: 13 amino acids. Trimming pared 4 bases from V and 7 bases from J, leaving 11 bases between. The CDR3 sequence: CAISGVYRNEQFF. CDR3 coding DNA: TGTGCCATCAGTGGGGTCTACAGGAATGAGCAGTTCTTC.

This clone has more than one count but fewer than ten. The chain has TRBV13 and TRBJ2-7; TRBD2 matches at 8 bases. Germline CDR1 PRHDT, CDR2 FYEKMQ (reference sequence). The length of the CDR3 is 17 residues. V lost 0 bases, J lost 5 bases, and 12 bases stayed unmatched. This CDR3 reads CASSLGSQREKRNEQYF. The CDR3 nucleotides read TGTGCCAGCAGCTTAGGGTCGCAGCGGGAGAAAAGGAACGAGCAGTACTTC.

V and J are TRBV30 and TRBJ1-1; D unclear. In germline, CDR1 is GTSNPN, CDR2 SVGIG (reference sequence). Deletions cut 2 bases from V and 2 bases from J, with 6 bases between. CDR3 length equals 12 residues. The CDR3 region has the DNA TGTGCCTGGAGTCCAGGTAACACTGAAGCTTTCTTT. Translated, it gives CAWSPGNTEAFF.

The V call is TRBV30, the J call TRBJ2-7; tentative D call: TRBD2 (6 bases). This CDR3 comprises 12 residues. Germline V gene lookup returns CDR1 GTSNPN and CDR2 SVGIG (reference sequence). Between the trimmed V and J ends, which lost 3 bases and 6 bases, there was a span of 12 bases. The DNA of the CDR3 is TGTGCCTGGAGGAGGTCGGAGGGCGAGCAGTACTTC. This encodes CAWRRSEGEQYF.

The V gene is TRBV19, the J gene TRBJ2-2; D is possibly TRBD2 (5 bases). Germline assignment: CDR1 LNHDA and CDR2 SQIVND (reference sequence). The CDR3 has 15 amino acids. The V end was cut by 6 bases, the J end by 7 bases, with 18 bases between. DNA of the CDR3: TGTGCCAGTAGGCCGGGGAGAAACTGGGACGGGGAGCTGTTTTTT. Amino acids: CASRPGRNWDGELFF.

V is TRBV29-1 and J is TRBJ2-3; no definite D call. The CDR3 length is 13 residues. The V and J ends lost 0 bases and 2 bases respectively, with 6 bases between them. Germline CDR1 reads SQVTM; CDR2 reads ANQGSEA. The DNA of the CDR3 is TGCAGCGTTGAAGACACCTACACAGATACGCAGTATTTT. Its translation is CSVEDTYTDTQYF.

The chain has TRBV4-2 and TRBJ2-1, with 13 bases identical to TRBD2. This CDR3 spans 16 amino acids. The V segment lost 0 bases and the J segment 12 bases; nucleotides outside the gene matches: 8. Germline CDR1 is LGHNA and CDR2 is YNFKEQ. As DNA, the CDR3 is TGTGCCAGCAGCCAAGACCCACTAGCGGGAGGGGGGGGGCAGTTCTTC. Residues: CASSQDPLAGGGGQFF.

The chain recombines TRBV5-4 with TRBJ1-1, with 10 positions matching TRBD1. The germline gives CDR1 SGHNT, CDR2 YYREEE (reference sequence). V gave up 4 bases and J gave up 4 bases; unmatched junction bases: 4. This CDR3 has 14 residues. The CDR3 nucleotides read TGTGCCAGCAGCCGGGACAGGGGTTCCACTGAAGCTTTCTTT. Its translation: CASSRDRGSTEAFF.

V is TRBV7-2 and J is TRBJ2-3; 10 bases are a match to TRBD1. Germline lookup yields CDR1 SGHTA and CDR2 FQGNSA. Trimming took 5 bases from V and 5 from J; bases not matched to a gene: 4. The CDR3 sequence is 14 residues long. Here the CDR3 DNA reads TGTGCCAGCAGCCCCGGGACAGGGGAAGATACGCAGTATTTT. It yields the protein CASSPGTGEDTQYF.

V usage is TRBV4-1 and J usage is TRBJ1-4, with 10 bases identical to TRBD1. The CDR3 is 15 residues long. Unmatched junction bases numbered 10, after V lost 7 bases and J lost 8 bases. Germline CDR1 reads MGHRA; CDR2 reads YSYEKL. The CDR3 region is CASMATGGSWEKLFF. For the CDR3, the DNA is TGCGCCAGCATGGCGACAGGGGGCTCATGGGAAAAACTGTTTTTT.

The rearrangement links TRBV15 to TRBJ1-2, with TRBD1 as a possible D gene (6 bases). Trimming removed 2 bases at V and 0 bases at J, with 13 bases between. This CDR3 contains 16 residues. CDR1 and CDR2 (germline): LNHNV, YYDKDF (reference sequence). This chain's CDR3 is CATSRRGQSSNYGYTF. The DNA for the CDR3 is TGTGCCACCAGCAGACGTGGACAGTCATCTAACTATGGCTACACCTTC. Combining the CDR3 with reference TRBV15 and TRBJ1-2 gives the whole variable domain DAMVIQNPRYQVTQFGKPVTLSCSQTLNHNVMYWYQQKSSQAPKLLFHYYDKDFNNEADTPDNFQSRRPNTSFCFLDIRSPGLGDTAMYLCATSRRGQSSNYGYTFGSGTRLTVV.

V is TRBV4-2 and J is TRBJ2-7; 7 nucleotides agree with TRBD2. The CDR3 consists of 17 residues. Germline CDR1 LGHNA, CDR2 YNFKEQ. J gave up 2 bases and V 1 base, and 11 bases lay outside the gene matches. The CDR3 region is CASSQGGGVAGAYEQYF. The CDR3 DNA is TGTGCCAGCAGCCAAGGGGGGGGTGTGGCGGGAGCCTACGAGCAGTACTTC.

The chain carries TRBV19 and TRBJ2-1; 7 bases map to TRBD2. V lost 4 bases, J lost 11 bases, and 14 bases stayed unmatched. Germline V gives CDR1 LNHDA, CDR2 SQIVND (reference sequence). The CDR3 covers 15 residues. CDR3 sequence (DNA): TGTGCCAGTAGTAAGGGGCTAGCGGACCTCGGTAAGCAGTTCTTC. Protein product: CASSKGLADLGKQFF.

With regard to this clone: A junction boundary mismatches the germline segment, possibly from a read error. This sequence joins TRBV7-7 and TRBJ2-1; 7 positions match TRBD1. Germline V CDR1 and CDR2: SSHAT, FNYEAQ (reference sequence). This CDR3 is 13 amino acids long. The CDR3 spells CASSLEQGLEQFF. CDR3 sequence (DNA): TGTGCTAGCAGCTTAGAACAGGGGCTGGAGCAGTTCTTC.

The J gene is TRBJ2-5, the V gene TRBV27; possibly TRBD2 for D (5 bases). The germline V and J ends were trimmed by 6 bases and 4 bases, with 12 bases remaining between them. CDR1 is MNHEY and CDR2 is SMNVEV in the germline V gene (reference sequence). CDR3 size: 13 residues. The DNA of the CDR3 is TGTGCCAGCAGCCAACTAGGCAGAGAGACCCAGTACTTC. Residues: CASSQLGRETQYF.